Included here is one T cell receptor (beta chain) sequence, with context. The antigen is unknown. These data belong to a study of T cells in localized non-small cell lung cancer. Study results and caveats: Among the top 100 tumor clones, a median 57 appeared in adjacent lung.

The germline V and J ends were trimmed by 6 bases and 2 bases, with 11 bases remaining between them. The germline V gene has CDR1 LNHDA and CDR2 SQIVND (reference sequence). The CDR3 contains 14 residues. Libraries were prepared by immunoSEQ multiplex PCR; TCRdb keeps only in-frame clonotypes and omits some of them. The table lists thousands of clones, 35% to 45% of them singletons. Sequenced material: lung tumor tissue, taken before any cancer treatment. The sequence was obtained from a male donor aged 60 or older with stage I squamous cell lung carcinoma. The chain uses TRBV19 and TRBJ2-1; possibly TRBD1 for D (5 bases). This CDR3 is CASRRREAYNEQFF. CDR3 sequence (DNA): TGTGCCAGTAGACGCAGGGAAGCCTACAATGAGCAGTTCTTC.